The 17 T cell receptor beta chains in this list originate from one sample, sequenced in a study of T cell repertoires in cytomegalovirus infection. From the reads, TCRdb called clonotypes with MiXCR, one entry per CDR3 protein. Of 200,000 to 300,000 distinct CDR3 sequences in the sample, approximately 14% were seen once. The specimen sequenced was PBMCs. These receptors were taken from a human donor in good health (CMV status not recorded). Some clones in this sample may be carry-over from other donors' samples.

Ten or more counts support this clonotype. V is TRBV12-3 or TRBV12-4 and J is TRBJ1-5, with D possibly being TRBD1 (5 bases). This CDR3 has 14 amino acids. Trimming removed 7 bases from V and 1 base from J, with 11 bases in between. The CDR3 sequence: CASTQGPSNQPQHF. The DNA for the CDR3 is TGTGCCAGCACCCAGGGACCCAGCAATCAGCCCCAGCATTTT.

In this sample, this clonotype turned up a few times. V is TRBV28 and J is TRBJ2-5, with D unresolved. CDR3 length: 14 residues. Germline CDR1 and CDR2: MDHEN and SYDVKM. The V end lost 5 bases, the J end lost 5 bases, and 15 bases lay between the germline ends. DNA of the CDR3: TGTGCCAGCAGTCCCGTAGGTGCCTTGGAGACCCAGTACTTC. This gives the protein CASSPVGALETQYF.

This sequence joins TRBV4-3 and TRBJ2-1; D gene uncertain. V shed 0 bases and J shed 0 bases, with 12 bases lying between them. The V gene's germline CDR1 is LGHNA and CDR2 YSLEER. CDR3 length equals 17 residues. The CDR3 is CASSQDPRGSSYNEQFF. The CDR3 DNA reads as TGCGCCAGCAGCCAAGATCCCAGAGGCTCCTCCTACAATGAGCAGTTCTTC.

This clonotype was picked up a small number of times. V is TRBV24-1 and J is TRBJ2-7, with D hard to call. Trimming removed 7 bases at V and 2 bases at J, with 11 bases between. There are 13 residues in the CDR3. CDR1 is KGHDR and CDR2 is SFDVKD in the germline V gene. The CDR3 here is CATSGRETYEQYF. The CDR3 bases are TGTGCCACCAGCGGACGCGAGACCTACGAGCAGTACTTC.

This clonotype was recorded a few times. For the CDR3, the DNA is TGTGCCAGCAGCGTAGTGTCGCTCGCCGGGGCCAACGTCCTGACTTTC. This codes for CASSVVSLAGANVLTF. This chain connects TRBV9 to TRBJ2-6; D gene uncertain. This CDR3 spans 16 amino acids. Trimming stripped 0 bases from V and 4 bases from J, with 11 bases between. Germline assignment: CDR1 SGDLS and CDR2 YYNGEE.

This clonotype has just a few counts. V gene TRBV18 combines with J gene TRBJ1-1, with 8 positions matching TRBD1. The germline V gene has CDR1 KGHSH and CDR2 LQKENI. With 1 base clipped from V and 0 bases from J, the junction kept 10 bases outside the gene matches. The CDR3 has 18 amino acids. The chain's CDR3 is CASSPLGTGGDMNTEAFF. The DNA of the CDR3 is TGTGCCAGCTCACCACTCGGGACAGGCGGCGATATGAACACTGAAGCTTTCTTT.

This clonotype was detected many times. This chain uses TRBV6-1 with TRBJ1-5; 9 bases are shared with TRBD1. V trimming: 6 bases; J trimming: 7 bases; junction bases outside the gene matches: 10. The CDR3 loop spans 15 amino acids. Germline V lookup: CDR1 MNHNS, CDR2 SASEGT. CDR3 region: CASSLSGQGDQPQHF. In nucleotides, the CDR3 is TGTGCCAGCAGCCTCTCGGGACAGGGCGACCAGCCCCAGCATTTT.

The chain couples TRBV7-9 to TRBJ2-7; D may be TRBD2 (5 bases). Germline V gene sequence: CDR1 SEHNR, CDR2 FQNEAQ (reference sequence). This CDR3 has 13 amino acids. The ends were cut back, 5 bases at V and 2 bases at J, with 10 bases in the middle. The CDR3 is CASSDRGAYEQYF. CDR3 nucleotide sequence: TGTGCCAGCAGCGACCGGGGAGCCTACGAGCAGTACTTC.

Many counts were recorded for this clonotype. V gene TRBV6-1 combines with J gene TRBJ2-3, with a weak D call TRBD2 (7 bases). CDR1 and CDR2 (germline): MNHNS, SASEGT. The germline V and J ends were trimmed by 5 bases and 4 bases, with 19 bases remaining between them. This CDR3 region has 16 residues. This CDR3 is CASSLLWGGSADTQYF. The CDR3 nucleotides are TGTGCCAGCAGTTTATTGTGGGGGGGCAGCGCAGATACGCAGTATTTT.

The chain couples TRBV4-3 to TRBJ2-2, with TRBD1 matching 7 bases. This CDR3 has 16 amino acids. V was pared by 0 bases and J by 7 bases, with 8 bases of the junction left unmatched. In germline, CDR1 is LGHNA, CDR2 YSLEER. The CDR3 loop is CASSQEVTGSVGELFF. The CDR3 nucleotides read TGCGCCAGCAGCCAAGAGGTGACAGGGTCGGTCGGGGAGCTGTTTTTT.

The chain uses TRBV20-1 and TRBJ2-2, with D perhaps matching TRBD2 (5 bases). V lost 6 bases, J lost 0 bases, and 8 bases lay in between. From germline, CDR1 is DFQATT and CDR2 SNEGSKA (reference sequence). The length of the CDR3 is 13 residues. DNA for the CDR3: TGCAGTGCCGGGAACGCGAACACCGGGGAGCTGTTTTTT. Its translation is CSAGNANTGELFF.

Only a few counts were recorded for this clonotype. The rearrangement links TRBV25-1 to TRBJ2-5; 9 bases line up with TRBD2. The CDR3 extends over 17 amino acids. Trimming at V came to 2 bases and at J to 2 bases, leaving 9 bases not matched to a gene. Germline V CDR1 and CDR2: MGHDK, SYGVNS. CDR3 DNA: TGTGCCAGCAGTGAAGGAACTAGCGGGCGCTTTCAAGAGACCCAGTACTTC. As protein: CASSEGTSGRFQETQYF.

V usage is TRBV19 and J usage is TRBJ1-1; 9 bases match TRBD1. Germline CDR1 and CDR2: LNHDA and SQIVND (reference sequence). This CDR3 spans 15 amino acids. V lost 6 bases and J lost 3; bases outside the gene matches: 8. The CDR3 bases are TGTGCCAGTAGGCGTGGGGACAGGGATTACACTGAAGCTTTCTTT. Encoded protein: CASRRGDRDYTEAFF.

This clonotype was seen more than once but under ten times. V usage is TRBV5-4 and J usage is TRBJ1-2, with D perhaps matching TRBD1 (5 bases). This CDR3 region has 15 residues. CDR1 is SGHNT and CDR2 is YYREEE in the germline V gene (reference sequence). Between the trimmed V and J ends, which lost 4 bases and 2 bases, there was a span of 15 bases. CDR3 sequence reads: CASSGAQVPNYGYTF. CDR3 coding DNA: TGTGCCAGCAGCGGCGCACAGGTTCCAAACTATGGCTACACCTTC.

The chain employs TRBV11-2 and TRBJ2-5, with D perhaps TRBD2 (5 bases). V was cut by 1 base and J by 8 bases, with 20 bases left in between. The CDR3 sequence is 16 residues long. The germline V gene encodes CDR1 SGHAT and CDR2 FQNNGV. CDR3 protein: CASSLVAGLSRDTQYF. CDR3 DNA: TGTGCCAGCAGCTTAGTCGCAGGACTTTCGCGTGACACCCAGTACTTC.

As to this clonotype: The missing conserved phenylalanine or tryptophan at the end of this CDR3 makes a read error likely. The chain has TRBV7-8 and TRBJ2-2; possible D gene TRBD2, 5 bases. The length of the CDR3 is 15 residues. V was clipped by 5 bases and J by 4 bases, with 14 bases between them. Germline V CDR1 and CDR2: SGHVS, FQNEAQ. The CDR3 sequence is CASSRRIDCTGELFC. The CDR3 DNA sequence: TGTGCCAGCAGCCGGAGGATAGATTGCACCGGGGAGCTGTTTTGT.

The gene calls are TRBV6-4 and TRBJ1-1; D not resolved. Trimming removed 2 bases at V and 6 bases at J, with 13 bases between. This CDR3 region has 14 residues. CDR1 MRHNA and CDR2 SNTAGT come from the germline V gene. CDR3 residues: CASSDSSESPEAFF. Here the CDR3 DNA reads TGTGCCAGCAGTGACAGTTCAGAATCGCCTGAAGCTTTCTTT.